This T cell receptor (beta chain) was recorded in a study of blood T cell repertoires in COVID-19 (dated by TCRdb to about 2020). Some background on the complete study: The collaborator samples originated in the United States, Italy and Spain and spanned the acute and convalescent phases of COVID-19. The prospective study material was composed of cDNA or gDNA derived from T cells, B-cell-depleted T cells, or PBMCs. Subjects who had been exposed to COVID-19, were actively infected with it, or had recovered from it provided the deeply sampled blood TCRbeta repertoires that made up the dataset. The repertoires were released in a freely available public database meant as a resource for research on the immune response to SARS-CoV-2. Samples came from the ongoing ImmuneRACE study (first 160 participants) plus 1,254 subjects from 6 global collaborators. A de-identified subject ID, COVID-19 status, age in years and sex were almost always included in the sample metadata. Where available, HLA class I and class II types were obtained from metadata supplied by the sample provider rather than from assay-based typing.

The collaborating institutions used their own protocols to collect whole blood in K2EDTA tubes. For TCRbeta analysis, collaborators shipped samples in one of three forms: frozen whole blood, isolated PBMCs, or DNA extracted from either of those sample types. Turning to this clone: Its antigen is currently not known. Base-call qualities are not available, and no considerably larger clone is one nucleotide away.

The cysteine opens and the phenylalanine closes a CDR3 of 14 amino acids. The sequence is cut down to CDR3 DNA, 42 bases in frame from base 1. CDR1 and CDR2 are drawn from the germline V gene: SGHRS, YFSETQ. V is cut by 0 bases and J by 2 bases, and the space between the germline ends is 7 bases. What the research found in general, with its limitations: How much clinical and demographic metadata was included differed by source and by participant, and the metadata was provided uncurated.

TCRbeta CDR3 regions were amplified from genomic DNA by means of the immunoSEQ Assay, a bias-controlled multiplex PCR. For the original study's pipeline: Within the assay, amplification of reference gene primers was used to estimate how many nucleated cells each sample contained. To quantify the absolute abundance of each unique TCRbeta CDR3 rearrangement, sequence reads were collapsed and filtered. Productive Simpson clonality was computed per sample as the square root of Simpson's diversity index over productive rearrangements. The clones in this table, taken by TCRdb from immuneACCESS, are in-frame only. Not every clone is retained; where verified, under half of the shortfall comes from an unresolved V gene, and the cause of the rest is unknown. For V, J and clone size, that table is used; D and trimming come from the DNA. This sample holds 100,000 to 120,000 clones; nearly 90% were observed only once. The ten most abundant clones make up 4% to 5% of the sample.

The receptor chain draws on TRBV5-1 and TRBJ2-3; a tentative D match to TRBD2 spans 5 bases. The sequencing input was peripheral blood. The clonotype originates from a human donor in a cohort sampled during active COVID-19. The CDR3 protein: CASSLGGATDTQYF. The sequence in DNA is TGCGCCAGCAGCTTGGGGGGAGCCACAGATACGCAGTATTTT.